Shown below are 20 T cell receptor beta chains from a single sample sequenced in a study of blood T cells in healthy people across ages (dated by TCRdb to the mid-2010s). The library was produced with 5' RACE. The sample was run on an Illumina HiSeq 2500. A second about 7 to 11 cycle PCR used a sample-barcoded 5' primer and a J-beta primer mix. The raw public data were reprocessed by TCRdb itself: fastp quality trimming at Q25, MiXCR clonotype calling, in-frame beta chains only. When rows share a CDR3 protein, they turn into one entry using the most common DNA and genes. This sample comprises approximately 1.5 million distinct CDR3 sequences, about 31% of them detected only once. The ten largest clones represent approximately 11% of the sample. Material for sequencing was blood. The origin of the receptors is a woman aged 25-40 years in good health.

The gene calls are TRBV6-5 and TRBJ2-5; D is uncertain. Trimming took off 1 base at V and 0 bases at J, with 6 bases between the two ends. The CDR3 loop spans 14 amino acids. The V gene's germline CDR1 is MNHEY and CDR2 SVGAGI. CDR3 nucleotides: TGTGCCAGCAGTTACTTTGGGTACCAAGAGACCCAGTACTTC. It encodes CASSYFGYQETQYF.

As for this clonotype: One end of the junction fails to match germline, which may point to a read error. The rearrangement uses TRBV7-6 and TRBJ2-1; no firm D call. This CDR3 contains 14 residues. Germline CDR1 is SGHVS and CDR2 is FNYEAQ. This CDR3 reads CASSFRIGANEQCF. The CDR3 nucleotides read TGTGCCAGCAGTTTTAGGATCGGAGCGAATGAGCAGTGCTTC.

This rearrangement joins TRBV6-5 to TRBJ2-2; 8 bases align to TRBD2. The germline CDR1 and CDR2 sequences are MNHEY and SVGAGI. The CDR3 runs 17 residues. Losses at the gene ends were 2 bases for V and 6 bases for J; bases not matched to a gene: 11. The CDR3 DNA sequence: TGTGCCAGCAGTTACCTCACGGGACTAGGAAGTTCCGGGGAGCTGTTTTTT. Its translation: CASSYLTGLGSSGELFF.

The gene calls are TRBV20-1 and TRBJ2-7; 11 bases line up with TRBD2. Germline V gene sequence: CDR1 DFQATT, CDR2 SNEGSKA (reference sequence). This CDR3 comprises 14 residues. After removal of 6 bases from V and 6 bases from J, the junction contained 10 bases not matched to a gene. The CDR3 sequence is CSAPRGSGRVEQYF. CDR3 nucleotides: TGCAGTGCCCCACGGGGTAGCGGGAGGGTCGAGCAGTACTTC.

The genes are TRBV10-3 and TRBJ2-1, with no clear D. Trimming took 2 bases from V and 8 from J, leaving 7 bases between them. The germline CDR1 and CDR2 sequences are ENHRY and SYGVKD. The CDR3 has 12 amino acids. The CDR3 nucleotides are TGTGCCATCAGTGAGACTGGACATGAGCAGTTCTTC. Amino acids: CAISETGHEQFF.

The V gene is TRBV7-9, the J gene TRBJ1-3; D uncertain. The CDR3 loop spans 13 amino acids. Germline lookup yields CDR1 SEHNR and CDR2 FQNEAQ (reference sequence). Trimming pared 9 bases from V and 2 bases from J, leaving 11 bases between. Here the CDR3 reads CASTPGTGNTIYF. CDR3 nucleotides: TGTGCCAGTACCCCGGGGACTGGAAACACCATATATTTT.

This clonotype appeared a few times. This chain uses TRBV10-2 with TRBJ2-6; D perhaps matches TRBD1 (6 bases). CDR3 size: 16 residues. Trimming cost V 7 bases and J 0 bases, with 13 bases left between them. Germline CDR1 reads WSHSY; CDR2 reads SAAADI. CDR3: CASNRDTNSGANVLTF. Here the CDR3 DNA reads TGCGCCAGCAACCGGGACACAAACTCTGGGGCCAACGTCCTGACTTTC.

The chain uses TRBV5-1 and TRBJ2-7; 12 nucleotides agree with TRBD2. Gene TRBJ2-5 matches the end of the DNA better, so the J call may be wrong. The CDR3 contains 17 residues. Germline V gene lookup returns CDR1 SGHRS and CDR2 YFSETQ. The CDR3 DNA follows: TGCGCCAGCAGCTTGTCCGTGACTAGCGGGAGTGGCGAGACCCAGTACTTC. It encodes CASSLSVTSGSGETQYF.

The gene calls are TRBV6-5 and TRBJ2-1, with 8 bases that match TRBD2. Germline V lookup: CDR1 MNHEY, CDR2 SVGAGI. The CDR3 is made up of 15 amino acids. The V and J ends lost 6 bases and 9 bases, in that order; junction bases with no gene match: 13. In DNA, the CDR3 is TGTGCCAGCAGACCCCACAGCGGGGGCGGGGGTGAGCAGTTCTTC. Its protein product is CASRPHSGGGGEQFF.

The gene calls are TRBV15 and TRBJ2-1; 7 bases map to TRBD1. The CDR3 loop spans 13 amino acids. CDR1 LNHNV and CDR2 YYDKDF come from the germline V gene (reference sequence). V gave up 5 bases and J gave up 8 bases; unmatched junction bases: 6. The CDR3 spells CATSFSGTDEQFF. The CDR3 region has the DNA TGTGCCACCAGCTTTTCCGGGACAGATGAGCAGTTCTTC.

The sample holds many counts of this clonotype. The chain links TRBV12-3 or TRBV12-4 to TRBJ1-1; 8 nucleotides agree with TRBD1. With 3 bases clipped from V and 1 base from J, the junction kept 1 base outside the gene matches. The CDR3 length is 14 residues. The CDR3 loop reads CASSFGQGNTEAFF. The DNA for the CDR3 is TGTGCCAGCAGTTTCGGACAGGGGAACACTGAAGCTTTCTTT.

The chain carries TRBV2 and TRBJ1-2; no firm D call. V was shortened by 7 bases and J by 2 bases, with 11 bases between the two germline ends. The CDR3 runs to 13 residues. Germline CDR1 and CDR2: SNHLY and FYNNEI. CDR3 bases: TGTGCCAGCATTCTAGACGGGAACTATGGCTACACCTTC. Translated, it gives CASILDGNYGYTF.

This clonotype occurred a few times. This sequence joins TRBV19 and TRBJ2-3, with no clear D. V was trimmed by 4 bases and J by 4 bases, leaving 9 bases between them. CDR1 and CDR2 from the germline V gene are LNHDA and SQIVND (reference sequence). This CDR3 is 13 amino acids long. For the CDR3, the DNA is TGTGCCAGTAGTAATGGCGGATCAGATACGCAGTATTTT. As protein: CASSNGGSDTQYF.

The V call is TRBV7-8, the J call TRBJ1-2, with D hard to call. The CDR3 covers 14 residues. The ends were cut back, 1 base at V and 5 bases at J, with 11 bases in the middle. CDR1 and CDR2 from the germline V gene are SGHVS and FQNEAQ. This CDR3 reads CASSLDASLYGYTF. CDR3 sequence (DNA): TGTGCCAGCAGCTTAGACGCCTCGCTGTATGGCTACACCTTC.

About this clonotype itself: This may come from a read error, since a much larger clone is one base off. V is TRBV29-1 and J is TRBJ2-5, with TRBD1 matching 7 bases. The junction had 8 bases not matched to a gene; V was cut back by 6 bases and J by 7 bases. The CDR3 runs 12 residues. Germline V gives CDR1 SQVTM, CDR2 ANQGSEA. Written as DNA, the CDR3 is TGCAGCGTCTCCTGGACAGGAGCGACCCAGTACTTC. It encodes CSVSWTGATQYF.

V is TRBV4-2 and J is TRBJ2-7, with TRBD1 identical over 7 bases. The CDR3 is made up of 14 amino acids. The V segment lost 6 bases and the J segment 6 bases; nucleotides outside the gene matches: 11. Germline V gene sequence: CDR1 LGHNA, CDR2 YNFKEQ. The CDR3 DNA sequence: TGTGCCAGCAGACCCTCTAGGGGGCAGGGCGAGCAGTACTTC. It codes for CASRPSRGQGEQYF.

The chain carries TRBV27 and TRBJ2-7; tentatively, D is TRBD1 or TRBD2 (5 bases each). The germline V gene encodes CDR1 MNHEY and CDR2 SMNVEV (reference sequence). V shed 6 bases and J shed 12 bases, with 24 bases lying between them. The CDR3 runs to 14 residues. The CDR3, as DNA: TGTGCCAGCAGGTTCCGGGACGGCTCTACGTTGGGGTACTTC. Translation: CASRFRDGSTLGYF.

This clonotype has a handful of counts. The rearrangement joins TRBV28 to TRBJ2-7, with 14 bases lining up with TRBD2. This CDR3 is built from 17 residues. Trimming removed 3 bases from V and 3 bases from J; junction bases left unmatched: 7. Germline CDR1 MDHEN, CDR2 SYDVKM. The CDR3 DNA follows: TGTGCCAGCAGTTTTTCCCCCGGGACTAGCGGGAGCTACGAGCAGTACTTC. It yields the protein CASSFSPGTSGSYEQYF.

The chain combines TRBV24-1 with TRBJ2-3, with unresolved D. Germline V gives CDR1 KGHDR, CDR2 SFDVKD. This CDR3 contains 13 residues. V gave up 1 base and J gave up 7 bases, with 8 bases separating them. The CDR3 nucleotides are TGTGCCACCAGTGATTTATCACTGCATACGCAGTATTTT. As protein: CATSDLSLHTQYF.

This clonotype was found a few times. The chain couples TRBV3-1 to TRBJ2-7; 9 nucleotides agree with TRBD2. CDR1 LGHDT and CDR2 YNNKEL come from the germline V gene (reference sequence). This CDR3 is 14 amino acids long. With 5 bases clipped from V and 6 bases from J, the junction kept 8 bases outside the gene matches. The CDR3 spells CASSSRTSVSEQYF. DNA of the CDR3: TGTGCCAGCAGCTCGCGGACTAGCGTTTCCGAGCAGTACTTC.